This entry describes one T cell receptor (beta chain). Its specific antigen is unknown. The input lacks base qualities; no much larger clone sits a single base away. The data are from a study of shared clonotypes between healthy human individuals (dated by TCRdb to about 2020). For context, the study as a whole: A couple of women and three men aged 18 to 49 years were included in the cohort. Between about 0.85 and 9.5 billion PBMCs per donor were obtained by leukapheresis. The study deeply sequenced blood TCR repertoires of several healthy adults to estimate repertoire size and the extent of clonotype sharing between individuals. To increase sequencing depth and limit assay-specific biases, different laboratories used diverse techniques to prepare libraries and sequence TCR repertoires. For each donor, CD4 naive and CD4 memory were each given three plates, CD8 naive was given two plates, and CD8 memory was given one plate. Findings and caveats that apply to the study as a whole: Sampling was restricted to blood, and TCR repertoires in tissues likely differ from the TCR repertoires found in blood. When a few donors were compared, the shared fraction of clonotypes was 5% to 6.5% for naive CD4, more than 3% for naive CD8, roughly 2.3% for memory CD4, and 0.35% to 0.4% for memory CD8. The genetic and exposure-history diversity represented was limited by the small number of donors. Based on pairwise subsampling, the degree of clonotype sharing among donors was expected to be affected by sequencing depth. Clonotypes shared by all four sorted-subset donors showed higher generation probabilities than non-shared clonotypes. Estimated clonotype richness was generally larger for naive than for memory subsets. Even with the large sequencing depth, rarefaction of the sorted-subset datasets indicated that sequencing was incomplete.

The germline V gene gives CDR1 as MNHNS and CDR2 as SASEGT. The CDR3 numbers 13 residues from cysteine through phenylalanine. The DNA shown is the 39-base CDR3, in frame from base 1. The germline ends are 18 bases apart after V is trimmed by 11 bases and J by 7 bases. Using the deep immunoSEQ assay, multiplex PCR amplified TCR CDR3 regions from genomic DNA. Extracted genomic DNA from each cell subset was spread evenly across all wells of several immunoSEQ 96-well plates, with each plate serving as a replicate. For sorted subsets, roughly 0.2 ug genomic DNA, equal to 30,000 to 35,000 T cell genomes, was loaded into each replicate PCR. The purified libraries were quantified using a Qubit 3.0 fluorometer, sized with a Bioanalyzer 2100, and then quantified again using the KAPA Library Quantification kit. Every immunoSEQ 96-well plate was sequenced on a separate single-read 150-cycle Illumina NextSeq 550 flow cell. In the original analysis: Because the immunoSEQ output held only junctional sequences and lacked quality scores, the filtering could not match the filtering applied to full-length reads. Sequences were annotated with PyIR, a Python wrapper for IgBLAST v1.9, using IMGT germline references to assign V/J genes and CDR3. Reads were removed for weak V/J assignments (E-value above 1e-6), missing CDR3, stop codons, out-of-frame junctions, or ambiguous translated residues. V3J clonotypes were defined as sequences sharing an identical inferred V gene, J gene, and CDR3 amino acid sequence. Percentage overlap between repertoires was calculated by dividing the number of shared unique clonotypes by the size of the smaller repertoire. RTK rarefaction, the Chao1 estimator, and Recon v2.1 estimates of unobserved clonotypes were used to assess repertoire richness. For all TCRbeta clonotypes obtained by the gDNA method from a few donors, generation probabilities were computed with OLGA. TCRdb re-hosts the immuneACCESS table, in-frame sequences only. Its copies lack some clones; in the studies checked, an unresolved V gene accounts for under half of them, and the cause for the rest is not known. Clone size and V and J calls were adopted from that table, with D and trimming inferred from the DNA. This sample has about 2.4 million clones in its table, and around nine tenths of those were observed once. Under 0.15% of the sample goes to the ten largest clones.

Healthy HIV-negative adults with no recently reported acute infections or vaccinations were included as donors. Every donor was a Caucasian adult living in Nashville, Tennessee, USA. CD4+ T cells were enriched through magnetic negative selection, after which naive cells were positively selected on CD45RA and the remaining negative fraction served as the memory subset. Blood was collected by leukapheresis, and PBMCs were isolated by Ficoll-Histopaque density gradient centrifugation and then cryopreserved in liquid nitrogen vapor phase. Purity and quantity of every magnetically sorted T cell population were checked by analytical flow cytometry. From each sorted fraction, genomic DNA was isolated and quantified by UV absorbance on a Nanodrop 2000c.

The sequenced sample consisted of naive CD4+ T cells sorted from blood. This specimen's cell subset or site label, interpreted: CD45RA+ positively selected. This clonotype originated in a man aged 18 to 29 in good health. The chain is encoded by TRBV6-1 joined to TRBJ1-3, with the identity of the D gene unclear. The DNA is as follows: TGTGCCTGGGGATCCGGCGACGTGAACACCATATATTTT. Its product reads: CAWGSGDVNTIYF.